The T cell receptor beta chain described here comes from a study of blood T cell repertoires in COVID-19. The wider study: The analysed material was cDNA or gDNA that came from T cells, B-cell-depleted T cells, or PBMCs.

Assay: immunoSEQ multiplex PCR; the TCRdb copy retains only in-frame clones and omits some. The data show 280,000 or so clones, over 75% seen once. Sequenced input: peripheral blood. The TCR originated in a human donor in a cohort sampled during active COVID-19.

CDR3 in amino acids: CASSPLDRGGTVITSTDTQYF. For the CDR3, the DNA is TGTGCCAGCTCACCATTGGACAGGGGCGGTACGGTAATAACTAGCACAGATACGCAGTATTTT. The rearrangement uses TRBV18 and TRBJ2-3; TRBD1 matches at 9 bases. Germline V gene lookup returns CDR1 KGHSH and CDR2 LQKENI. CDR3 length: 21 residues. Trimming cost V 2 bases and J 0 bases; bases outside gene matches: 18.